This section outlines one T cell receptor beta chain sequence together with its context. Terminally differentiated effector memory CD45RA+ cells were excluded from the naive CD8 cells, which were CD45RO-negative and positively selected for CCR7. This sample was taken from a study of shared clonotypes between healthy human individuals. The table came from immunoSEQ multiplex PCR; TCRdb's copy has only in-frame clones and leaves some out. The sample records millions of clones, roughly 91% being singletons. This CDR3 comprises 13 residues. Germline CDR1 and CDR2: SGHRS and YFSETQ. Trimming took off 4 bases at V and 2 bases at J, with 7 bases between the two ends.

This TCR was sampled from a man aged 18 to 29 in good health. Some clones in this sample may be carry-over from other donors' samples. The sequenced sample was naive CD8+ T cells from PBMCs. The chain carries TRBV5-1 and TRBJ2-1; D unresolved. The CDR3 nucleotides are TGCGCCAGCAGCCCCGGAGCCTACAATGAGCAGTTCTTC. Its protein product is CASSPGAYNEQFF. Full variable domain (outside the CDR3, taken from reference TRBV5-1 and TRBJ2-1): KAGVTQTPRYLIKTRGQQVTLSCSPISGHRSVSWYQQTPGQGLQFLFEYFSETQRNKGNFPGRFSGRQFSNSRSEMNVSTLELGDSALYLCASSPGAYNEQFFGPGTRLTVL.